The T cell receptor (beta chain) described here comes from a study of PD-L1 blockade in urothelial cancer. Study at large: Patients began atezolizumab, 1,200 mg intravenously every 3 weeks, in the mid-2010s.

Germline V gives CDR1 SQVTM, CDR2 ANQGSEA. CDR3 length: 12 residues. V was cut by 4 bases and J by 7 bases, with 13 bases left in between. Study results and caveats: FFPE tumor tissue, one sample per patient, may miss heterogeneity.

Points on this clone: Its target is not known.

Amplified housekeeping genes served to quantify FFPE tumor DNA. The method was immunoSEQ multiplex PCR; TCRdb's version includes in-frame clones alone and lacks a portion of them. The sample has approximately 800 clones, about a third seen once. The receptor was derived from a man aged 50 or older with urothelial cancer. Sequenced material: tumor tissue, taken before atezolizumab (anti-PD-L1) treatment. This chain joins TRBV29-1 and TRBJ1-1; D is unclear. The CDR3 loop reads CSVGEGLNEAFF. The CDR3, as DNA: TGCAGCGTTGGGGAGGGTTTGAATGAAGCTTTCTTT.